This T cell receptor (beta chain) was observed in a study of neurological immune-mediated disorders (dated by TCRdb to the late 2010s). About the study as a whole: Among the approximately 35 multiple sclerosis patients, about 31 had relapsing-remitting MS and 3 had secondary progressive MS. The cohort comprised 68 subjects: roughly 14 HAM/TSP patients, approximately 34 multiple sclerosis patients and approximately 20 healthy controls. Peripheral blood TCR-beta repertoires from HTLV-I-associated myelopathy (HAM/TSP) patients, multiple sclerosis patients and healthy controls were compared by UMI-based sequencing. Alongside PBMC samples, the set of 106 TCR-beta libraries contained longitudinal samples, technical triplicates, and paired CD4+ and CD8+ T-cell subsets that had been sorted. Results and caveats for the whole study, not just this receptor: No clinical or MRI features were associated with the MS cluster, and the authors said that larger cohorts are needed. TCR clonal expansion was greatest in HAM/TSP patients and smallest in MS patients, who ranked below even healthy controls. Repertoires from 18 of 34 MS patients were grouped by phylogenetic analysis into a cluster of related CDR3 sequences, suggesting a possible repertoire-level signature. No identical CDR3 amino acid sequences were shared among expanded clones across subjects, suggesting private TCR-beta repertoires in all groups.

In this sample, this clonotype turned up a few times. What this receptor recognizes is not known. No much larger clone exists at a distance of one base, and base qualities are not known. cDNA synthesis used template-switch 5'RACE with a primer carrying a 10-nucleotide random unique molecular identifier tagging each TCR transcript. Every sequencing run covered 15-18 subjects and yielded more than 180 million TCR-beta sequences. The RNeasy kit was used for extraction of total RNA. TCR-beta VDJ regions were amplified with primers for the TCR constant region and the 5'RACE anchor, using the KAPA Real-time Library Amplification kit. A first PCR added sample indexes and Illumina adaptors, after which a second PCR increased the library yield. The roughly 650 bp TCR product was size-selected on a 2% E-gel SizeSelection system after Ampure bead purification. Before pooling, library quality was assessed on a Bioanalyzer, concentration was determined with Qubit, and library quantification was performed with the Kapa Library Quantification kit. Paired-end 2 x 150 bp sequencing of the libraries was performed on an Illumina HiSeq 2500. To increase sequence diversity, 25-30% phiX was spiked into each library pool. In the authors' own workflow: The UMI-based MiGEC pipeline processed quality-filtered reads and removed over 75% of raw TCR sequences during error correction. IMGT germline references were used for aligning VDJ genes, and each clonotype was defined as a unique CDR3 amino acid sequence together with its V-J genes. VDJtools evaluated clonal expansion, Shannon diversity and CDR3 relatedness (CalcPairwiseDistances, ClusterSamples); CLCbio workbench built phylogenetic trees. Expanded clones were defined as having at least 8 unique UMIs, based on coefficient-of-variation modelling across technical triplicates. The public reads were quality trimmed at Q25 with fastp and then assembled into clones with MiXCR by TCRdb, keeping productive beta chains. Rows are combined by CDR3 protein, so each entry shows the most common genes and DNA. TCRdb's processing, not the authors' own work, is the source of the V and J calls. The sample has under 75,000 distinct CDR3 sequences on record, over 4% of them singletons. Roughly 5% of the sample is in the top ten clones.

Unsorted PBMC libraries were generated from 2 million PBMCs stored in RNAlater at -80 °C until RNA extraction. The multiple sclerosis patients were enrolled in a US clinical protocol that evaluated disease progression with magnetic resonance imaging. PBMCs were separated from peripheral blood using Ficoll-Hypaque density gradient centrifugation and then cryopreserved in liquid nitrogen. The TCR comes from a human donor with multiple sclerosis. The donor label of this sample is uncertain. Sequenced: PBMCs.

The CDR3: CASSLDTRSFNTEAFF. The DNA sequence is TGTGCCAGCAGCTTAGACACCCGATCCTTCAACACTGAAGCTTTCTTT. The chain is encoded by TRBV11-1 joined to TRBJ1-1; no confident D gene assignment can be made. There are 16 amino acids in the CDR3, from cysteine to phenylalanine inclusive. Of the read, only the CDR3 DNA is kept; its 48 bases are in frame from base 1. Trimming costs V 1 base and J 2 bases, and their ends lie 14 bases apart. From a lookup of the germline V gene (reference sequence), CDR1 and CDR2 are SGHAT and FQDESV. With all but the CDR3 taken from the reference TRBV11-1 and TRBJ1-1 genes, the full variable domain is: EAEVAQSPRYKITEKSQAVAFWCDPISGHATLYWYRQILGQGPELLVQFQDESVVDDSQLPKDRFSAERLKGVDSTLKIQPAELGDSAMYLCASSLDTRSFNTEAFFGQGTRLTVV.